This is a list of T cell receptor beta chains from one sample in a study of vaccination effects on CD4 cells after COVID-19. TCRdb's copy holds only in-frame clones and misses some; the assay was immunoSEQ multiplex PCR. The data hold roughly 70,000 clones, with 73% observed a single time. For these TCRs, the target antigens are not known. Here the sequenced sample was CD4+ T cells from PBMCs cultured with HIV peptides, taken before COVID-19 vaccination. These receptors all stem from a human donor who had a prior SARS-CoV-2 infection. CDR3s include the opening cysteine and the closing phenylalanine or tryptophan. The D gene is left open where the match is weak. Only some rows state a clone size, as once, few, many or a class for expanded clones.

. | TRBJ2-1 | . | TRBV9 | CASSVAPDTHQFF | TGTGCCAGCAGCGTAGCCCCCGACACCCACCAGTTCTTC
. | TRBJ2-1 | . | TRBV7-2 | CASKVGVEGYNEQFF | TGTGCCAGCAAGGTTGGTGTCGAGGGCTACAATGAGCAGTTCTTC
TRBD2 | TRBJ2-5 | few | TRBV7-7 | CASSLELAGGEETQYF | TGTGCTAGCAGCTTAGAACTAGCGGGGGGTGAGGAGACCCAGTACTTC
. | TRBJ2-2 | few | TRBV20-1 | CSASSLVNTGELFF | TGCAGTGCTAGTAGTCTTGTGAACACCGGGGAGCTGTTTTTT
. | TRBJ2-3 | . | TRBV6-6 | CASSYSGGLPDTQYF | TGTGCCAGCAGTTACTCAGGCGGTCTTCCAGATACGCAGTATTTT
. | TRBJ2-3 | . | TRBV20-1 | CSASRRKASTDTQYF | TGCAGTGCCAGTAGACGGAAAGCTAGCACAGATACGCAGTATTTT
TRBD1 | TRBJ1-2 | . | TRBV29-1 | CSVSDGDRGNYGYTF | TGCAGCGTTAGCGATGGGGACAGGGGGAACTATGGCTACACCTTC
. | TRBJ2-5 | few | TRBV10-3 | CAISPRPRGQGETQYF | TGTGCCATCAGTCCCCGTCCGAGAGGCCAAGGGGAGACCCAGTACTTC
TRBD1 | TRBJ1-4 | . | TRBV2 | CASSALRGPNEKLFF | TGTGCCAGCAGTGCCCTCAGGGGGCCGAATGAAAAACTGTTTTTT
. | TRBJ2-2 | . | TRBV18 | CASSSQGNTGELFF | TGTGCCAGCTCATCGCAGGGGAACACCGGGGAGCTGTTTTTT
. | TRBJ2-2 | . | TRBV2 | CASSVGLRNTGELFF | TGTGCCAGCAGTGTCGGACTAAGGAACACCGGGGAGCTGTTTTTT
. | TRBJ2-7 | . | TRBV20-1 | CSASRPRSYEQYF | TGCAGTGCTAGTCGGCCCCGCTCCTACGAGCAGTACTTC
. | TRBJ2-3 | . | TRBV9 | CASSRPSHGTDTQYF | TGTGCCAGCAGCCGACCCTCGCACGGAACAGATACGCAGTATTTT
. | TRBJ2-2 | . | TRBV5-1 | CASSFMQNTGELFF | TGCGCCAGCAGCTTTATGCAGAACACCGGGGAGCTGTTTTTT
TRBD1 | TRBJ1-2 | . | TRBV19 | CASSGGDRVSSGYTF | TGTGCCAGTAGTGGGGGGGACAGGGTATCTTCCGGCTACACCTTC
. | TRBJ2-3 | . | TRBV9 | CASSAGVTTDTQYF | TGTGCCAGCAGCGCGGGGGTGACCACAGATACGCAGTATTTT
TRBD1 | TRBJ2-1 | . | TRBV10-3 | CAIRGQGVNINEQFF | TGTGCCATCAGGGGACAGGGGGTAAATATAAATGAGCAGTTCTTC
TRBD1 | TRBJ1-5 | once | TRBV7-2 | CASSLDRATLRPQHF | TGTGCCAGCAGCCTAGACAGGGCCACGTTACGACCCCAGCATTTT
TRBD1 | TRBJ2-2 | . | TRBV18 | CASSPPNPGQGSGELFF | TGTGCCAGCTCACCACCAAACCCAGGACAGGGCAGCGGGGAGCTGTTTTTT
. | TRBJ2-2 | . | TRBV11-2 | CASSLDWNTGELFF | TGTGCCAGCAGCTTGGACTGGAACACCGGGGAGCTGTTTTTT
TRBD2 | TRBJ2-1 | . | TRBV7-9 | CASSLALLAEYNEQFF | TGTGCCAGCAGCTTAGCTTTACTAGCGGAATACAATGAGCAGTTCTTC
. | TRBJ1-1 | . | TRBV18 | CASSVGRTHTEAFF | TGTGCCAGCTCAGTGGGACGTACTCACACTGAAGCTTTCTTT
. | TRBJ2-7 | . | TRBV2 | CASRLYEQYF | TGTGCCAGCAGGTTATACGAGCAGTACTTC
TRBD2 | TRBJ2-5 | . | TRBV6-5 | CASSYWTSGGFETQYF | TGTGCCAGCAGTTACTGGACTAGCGGGGGGTTCGAGACCCAGTACTTC
TRBD1 | TRBJ1-1 | once | TRBV12-5 | CASGGGTGSTEAFF | TGTGCTAGTGGTGGGGGGACAGGCTCCACTGAAGCTTTCTTT
TRBD2 | TRBJ2-3 | . | TRBV7-2 | CASSERTSGITDTQYF | TGTGCCAGCAGCGAAAGGACTAGCGGGATCACAGATACGCAGTATTTT
. | TRBJ2-6 | once | TRBV18 | CASSPAESSGANVLTF | TGTGCCAGCTCACCGGCGGAGAGCTCTGGGGCCAACGTCCTGACTTTC
TRBD1 | TRBJ2-5 | . | TRBV5-8 | CASSVTGNGETQYF | TGTGCCAGCAGCGTGACAGGGAACGGAGAGACCCAGTACTTC
TRBD1 | TRBJ2-3 | once | TRBV19 | CASSALPIRQGDTQYF | TGTGCCAGTAGTGCCCTCCCTATAAGACAGGGAGATACGCAGTATTTT
. | TRBJ2-4 | . | TRBV18 | CASSYTGDAGKNIQYF | TGTGCCAGCTCCTACACTGGGGATGCGGGGAAAAACATTCAGTACTTC
. | TRBJ1-3 | . | TRBV5-1 | CASSSDKEGNTIYF | TGCGCCAGCAGCTCGGACAAGGAAGGAAACACCATATATTTT
. | TRBJ2-2 | once | TRBV4-3 | CASSHRDNTGELFF | TGCGCCAGCAGCCATAGGGACAACACCGGGGAGCTGTTTTTT
. | TRBJ2-3 | . | TRBV6-2/TRBV6-3 | CASNPYSGVTTDTQYF | TGTGCCAGCAACCCATATTCGGGGGTAACCACAGATACGCAGTATTTT
. | TRBJ1-5 | once | TRBV4-2 | CASSQDLGVGNSPPFDQPQHF | TGTGCCAGCAGCCAAGATTTGGGGGTAGGGAATTCCCCGCCGTTCGATCAGCCCCAGCATTTT
. | TRBJ2-3 | . | TRBV27 | CASSPLGLSSDTQYF | TGTGCCAGCAGTCCCTTGGGGCTGAGTTCAGATACGCAGTATTTT
. | TRBJ1-3 | . | TRBV5-8 | CASSPTWQGNTIYF | TGTGCCAGCAGCCCAACGTGGCAGGGAAACACCATATATTTT
TRBD2 | TRBJ2-7 | . | TRBV7-2 | CASSPTSHTYEQYF | TGTGCCAGCAGCCCGACTAGCCATACCTACGAGCAGTACTTC
TRBD2 | TRBJ2-3 | . | TRBV20-1 | CSASSSGSPDTQYF | TGCAGTGCTAGTTCTAGCGGGAGCCCCGATACGCAGTATTTT
. | TRBJ2-5 | . | TRBV7-9 | CASSSVGTRLIPTQYF | TGTGCCAGCAGCTCTGTCGGGACCCGACTCATCCCGACCCAGTACTTC
TRBD2 | TRBJ2-7 | . | TRBV10-3 | CAISESLAGASYEQYF | TGTGCCATCAGTGAGTCGTTAGCGGGGGCCTCCTACGAGCAGTACTTC
. | TRBJ1-5 | . | TRBV18 | CASSPDSNQPQHF | TGTGCCAGCTCACCCGATAGCAATCAGCCCCAGCATTTT
TRBD2 | TRBJ2-2 | . | TRBV5-4 | CASSPMASGGIMSTGELFF | TGTGCCAGCAGCCCCATGGCTAGCGGGGGGATTATGTCAACCGGGGAGCTGTTTTTT
TRBD2 | TRBJ2-1 | few | TRBV7-2 | CASRHGTSRNEQFF | TGTGCCAGCAGGCACGGGACTAGCCGCAATGAGCAGTTCTTC
. | TRBJ2-7 | . | TRBV5-6 | CAKRSGGNGDEQYF | TGTGCCAAAAGATCCGGGGGCAACGGGGACGAGCAGTACTTC
. | TRBJ1-1 | . | TRBV29-1 | CSVEVVGIKNTEAFF | TGCAGCGTTGAAGTGGTTGGCATAAAGAACACTGAAGCTTTCTTT